This section outlines one TCR beta chain sequence together with its context. Germline V gene lookup returns CDR1 SEHNR and CDR2 FQNEAQ (reference sequence). The length of the CDR3 is 14 residues. V was pared by 6 bases and J by 6 bases, with 6 bases of the junction left unmatched. The data derive from a study of blood T cell repertoires in COVID-19. Study-wide background: Samples taken during acute and convalescent COVID-19 were collected in the United States, Italy and Spain.

Profiled with immunoSEQ multiplex PCR; TCRdb holds only in-frame clones, not every one. In the table there are about 210,000 clones, roughly 82% of which are singletons. The origin of this receptor is a woman in her forties with acute or convalescent COVID-19. The material sequenced was peripheral blood. The chain has TRBV7-9 and TRBJ2-1, with TRBD1 matching 9 bases. The CDR3 region has the DNA TGTGCCAGCAGGCCGGGACAGGGTACCAATGAGCAGTTCTTC. The encoded protein is CASRPGQGTNEQFF.